This TCR beta chain was recorded in a study of technical replicates of blood from several donors. The assay was immunoSEQ multiplex PCR, and TCRdb's table has in-frame clones only and misses some. The sample includes more than 65,000 clones, nearly 98% seen only once; the top ten take 0.25% to 0.3%. This clone occurred once. The CDR3 contains 16 residues. CDR1 and CDR2 from the germline V gene are SGHAT and FQNNGV. V shed 3 bases and J shed 1 base, with 16 bases lying between them. J is TRBJ2-7 and V is TRBV11-2; D is uncertain. The receptor was isolated from a human donor in good health. Material: T cells isolated from PBMCs. This chain's CDR3 is CASSFLPDTYSYEQYF. The DNA for the CDR3 is TGTGCCAGCAGCTTCCTCCCTGACACATATTCCTACGAGCAGTACTTC.